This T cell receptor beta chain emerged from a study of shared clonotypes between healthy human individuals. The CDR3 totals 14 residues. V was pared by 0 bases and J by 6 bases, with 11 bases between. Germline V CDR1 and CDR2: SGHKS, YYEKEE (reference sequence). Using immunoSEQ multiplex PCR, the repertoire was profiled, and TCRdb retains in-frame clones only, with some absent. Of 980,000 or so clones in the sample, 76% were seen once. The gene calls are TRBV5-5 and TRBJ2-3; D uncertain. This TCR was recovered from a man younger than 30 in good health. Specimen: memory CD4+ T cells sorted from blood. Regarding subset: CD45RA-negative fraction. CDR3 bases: TGTGCCAGCAGCTTGGGGGCCCGGGCGGATACGCAGTATTTT. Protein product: CASSLGARADTQYF.